Reported below is one TCR beta chain. Its antigen is undetermined. Measured with immunoSEQ multiplex PCR; TCRdb has only the in-frame clones, and not every one. Of around 19,000 clones in the sample, around 63% were seen once. The sample belongs to a study of somatic mutations in cytotoxic T cells in rheumatoid arthritis. Overall study: Blood (30 ml EDTA) from each patient was taken right after diagnosis, before any treatment. Certain V beta antibody-stained T-cell populations, V beta1+ cells sequenced for TCRB among them, were flow-sorted to nearly 100% purity. Broader study findings: For patients with rheumatoid arthritis, CD8+ clonality went up with age, while healthy controls showed no such change. No antigen targets were known for the expanded CD8+ clones.

Germline V gene lookup returns CDR1 SGHNT and CDR2 YYREEE (reference sequence). V lost 4 bases and J 0 bases, leaving 8 bases between the germline ends. The CDR3 has 15 amino acids. The receptor's source is an adult with rheumatoid arthritis. V usage is TRBV5-4 and J usage is TRBJ1-6; D not certain. Source material: CD8+ T cells sorted from blood. The CDR3 sequence is CASSPGNSYNSPLHF. The DNA of the CDR3 is TGTGCCAGCAGCCCTGGGAACTCCTATAATTCACCCCTCCACTTT.